This T cell receptor beta chain is from a study of Graves' ophthalmopathy and Graves' hyperthyroidism. Using RNA transcripts, the TCR beta CDR3 regions were amplified. First-round RT-PCR employed HTBI primers, with a second-round multiplex PCR after it. TCRdb re-derived calls from the multiplex PCR reads in MiXCR, one entry per CDR3 protein. This sample has some 250,000 distinct CDR3 sequences, with 45% found just once. About this clonotype itself: The antigen is undetermined.

Ophthalmopathy was moderately-to-severely active, CAS at least 3, NOSPECS at least 4, lasting under 3 months. Study results and caveats: Predictions made by the model for ophthalmopathy progression reached 70.59% sensitivity and around 72% specificity.

This CDR3 comprises 12 residues. V was trimmed by 7 bases and J by 7 bases, leaving 17 bases between them. The germline V gene has CDR1 SQVTM and CDR2 ANQGSEA. The V and J genes are TRBV29-1 and TRBJ2-7; D is perhaps TRBD1 (5 bases). This TCR was sampled from an adult man with Graves' ophthalmopathy. The sample comprised peripheral blood. This CDR3 reads CSAASGMGEQYF. Written as DNA, the CDR3 is TGCAGCGCGGCCTCAGGGATGGGGGAGCAGTACTTC.